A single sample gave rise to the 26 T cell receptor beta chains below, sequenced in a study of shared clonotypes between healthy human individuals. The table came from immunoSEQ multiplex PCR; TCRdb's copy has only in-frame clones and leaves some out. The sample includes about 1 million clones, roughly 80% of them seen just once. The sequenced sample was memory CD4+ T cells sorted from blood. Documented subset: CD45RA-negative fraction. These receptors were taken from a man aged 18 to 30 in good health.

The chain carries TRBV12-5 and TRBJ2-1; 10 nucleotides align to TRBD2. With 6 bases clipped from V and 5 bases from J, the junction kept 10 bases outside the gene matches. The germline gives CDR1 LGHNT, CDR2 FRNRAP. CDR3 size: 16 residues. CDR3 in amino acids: CASGPPRLAGHNEQFF. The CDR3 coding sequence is TGTGCTAGTGGACCCCCTCGACTAGCGGGCCACAATGAGCAGTTCTTC.

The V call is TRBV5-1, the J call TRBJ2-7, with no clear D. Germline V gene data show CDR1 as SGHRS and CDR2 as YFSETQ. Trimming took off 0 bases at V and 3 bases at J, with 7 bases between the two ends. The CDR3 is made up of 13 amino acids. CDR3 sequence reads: CASSLATYYEQYF. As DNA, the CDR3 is TGCGCCAGCAGCTTGGCCACTTACTACGAGCAGTACTTC.

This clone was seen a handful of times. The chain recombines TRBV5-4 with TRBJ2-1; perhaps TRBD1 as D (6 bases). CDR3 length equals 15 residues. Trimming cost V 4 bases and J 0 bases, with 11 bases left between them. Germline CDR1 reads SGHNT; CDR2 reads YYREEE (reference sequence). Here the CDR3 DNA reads TGTGCCAGCAGCCGGGACAAGAGCTCCTACAATGAGCAGTTCTTC. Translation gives CASSRDKSSYNEQFF.

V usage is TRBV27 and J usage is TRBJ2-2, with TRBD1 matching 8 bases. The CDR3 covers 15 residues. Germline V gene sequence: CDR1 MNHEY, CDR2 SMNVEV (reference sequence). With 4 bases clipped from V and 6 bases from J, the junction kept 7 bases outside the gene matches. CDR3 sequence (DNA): TGTGCCAGCAGTTCCAGGGCAGGGGGCTCCGGGGAGCTGTTTTTT. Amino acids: CASSSRAGGSGELFF.

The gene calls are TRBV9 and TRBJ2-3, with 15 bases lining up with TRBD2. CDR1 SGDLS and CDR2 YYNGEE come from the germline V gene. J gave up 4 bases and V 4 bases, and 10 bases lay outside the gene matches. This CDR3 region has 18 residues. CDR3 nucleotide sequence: TGTGCCAGCAGCAAAGGACTAGCGGGAGGGTTCATCCCAGATACGCAGTATTTT. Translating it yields CASSKGLAGGFIPDTQYF.

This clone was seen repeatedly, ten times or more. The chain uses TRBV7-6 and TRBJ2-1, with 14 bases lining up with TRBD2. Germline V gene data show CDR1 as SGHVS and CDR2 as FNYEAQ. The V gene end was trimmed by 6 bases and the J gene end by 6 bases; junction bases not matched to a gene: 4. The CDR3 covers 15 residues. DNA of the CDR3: TGTGCCAGCAGTACGGGACTAGCGGGAGCCAATGAGCAGTTCTTC. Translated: CASSTGLAGANEQFF.

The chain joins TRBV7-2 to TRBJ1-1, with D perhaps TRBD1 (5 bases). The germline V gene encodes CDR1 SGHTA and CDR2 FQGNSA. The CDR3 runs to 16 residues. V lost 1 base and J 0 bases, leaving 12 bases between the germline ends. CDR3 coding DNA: TGTGCCAGCAGCTTAGGGGTTGGCAGGGTGAACACTGAAGCTTTCTTT. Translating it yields CASSLGVGRVNTEAFF.

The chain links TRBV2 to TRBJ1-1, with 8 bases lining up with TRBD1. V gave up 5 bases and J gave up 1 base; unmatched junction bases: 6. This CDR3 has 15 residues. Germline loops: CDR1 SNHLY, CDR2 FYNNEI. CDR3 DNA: TGTGCCAGCAGTTCGGGGGACAGGCGGAACACTGAAGCTTTCTTT. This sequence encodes CASSSGDRRNTEAFF.

CDR3 coding DNA: TGTGCCAGTAGTATAAGCTTTAGCTCCTACGAGCAGTACTTC. It specifies CASSISFSSYEQYF. The V gene is TRBV19, the J gene TRBJ2-7; D not certain. Germline assignment: CDR1 LNHDA and CDR2 SQIVND (reference sequence). The CDR3 is 14 amino acids. The ends were cut back, 2 bases at V and 0 bases at J, with 8 bases in the middle.

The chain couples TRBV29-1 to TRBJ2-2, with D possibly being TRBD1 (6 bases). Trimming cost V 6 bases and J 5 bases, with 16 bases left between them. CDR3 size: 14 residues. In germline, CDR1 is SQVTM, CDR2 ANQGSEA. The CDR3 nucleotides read TGCAGCGTCACCGGGACAAGGAGTACCGGGGAGCTGTTTTTT. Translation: CSVTGTRSTGELFF.

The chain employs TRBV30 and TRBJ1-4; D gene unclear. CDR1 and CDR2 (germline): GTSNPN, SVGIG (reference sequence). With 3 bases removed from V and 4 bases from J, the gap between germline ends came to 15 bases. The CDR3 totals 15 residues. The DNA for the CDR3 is TGTGCCTGGAGAGCCTCCGGCGGCCTTAATGAAAAACTGTTTTTT. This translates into CAWRASGGLNEKLFF.

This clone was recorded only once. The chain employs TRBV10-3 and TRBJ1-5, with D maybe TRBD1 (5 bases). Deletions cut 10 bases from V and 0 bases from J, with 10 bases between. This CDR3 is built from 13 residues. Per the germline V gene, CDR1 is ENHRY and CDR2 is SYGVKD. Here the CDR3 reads CATGTDSNQPQHF. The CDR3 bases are TGTGCCACCGGGACGGATAGCAATCAGCCCCAGCATTTT.

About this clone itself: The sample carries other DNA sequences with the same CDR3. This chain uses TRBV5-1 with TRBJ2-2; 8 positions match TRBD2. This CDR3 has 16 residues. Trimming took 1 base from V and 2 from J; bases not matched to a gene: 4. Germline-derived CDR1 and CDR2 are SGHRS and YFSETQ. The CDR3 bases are TGCGCCAGCAGCTTGTTAGCGGGGCAAAACACCGGGGAGCTGTTTTTT. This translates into CASSLLAGQNTGELFF.

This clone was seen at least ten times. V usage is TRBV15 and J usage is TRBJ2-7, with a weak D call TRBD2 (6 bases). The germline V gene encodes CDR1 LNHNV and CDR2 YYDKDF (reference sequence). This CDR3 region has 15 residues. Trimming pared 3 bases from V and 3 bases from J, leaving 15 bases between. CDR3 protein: CATSREEGAIYEQYF. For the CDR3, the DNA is TGTGCCACCAGCAGGGAGGAGGGCGCGATCTACGAGCAGTACTTC.

CDR3 sequence reads: CASSVPDRSGSPLHF. In DNA, the CDR3 is TGTGCCAGCAGTGTACCGGACAGGTCAGGTTCACCCCTCCACTTT. The chain combines TRBV28 with TRBJ1-6; 7 nucleotides line up with TRBD1. The CDR3 spans 15 residues. Germline CDR1 reads MDHEN; CDR2 reads SYDVKM. Losses at the gene ends were 5 bases for V and 9 bases for J; bases not matched to a gene: 10.

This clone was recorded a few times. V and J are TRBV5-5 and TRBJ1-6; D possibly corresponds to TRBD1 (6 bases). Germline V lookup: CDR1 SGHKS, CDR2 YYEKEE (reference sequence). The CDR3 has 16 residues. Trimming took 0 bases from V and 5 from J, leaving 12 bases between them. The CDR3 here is CASSLESGQHNSPLHF. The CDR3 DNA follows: TGTGCCAGCAGCTTGGAATCTGGACAGCATAATTCACCCCTCCACTTT.

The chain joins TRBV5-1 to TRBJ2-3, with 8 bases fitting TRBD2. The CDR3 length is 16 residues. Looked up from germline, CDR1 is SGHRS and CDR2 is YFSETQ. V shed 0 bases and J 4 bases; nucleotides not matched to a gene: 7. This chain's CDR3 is CASSLGPAGESDTQYF. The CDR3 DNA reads TGCGCCAGCAGCTTGGGTCCAGCGGGAGAGTCAGATACGCAGTATTTT. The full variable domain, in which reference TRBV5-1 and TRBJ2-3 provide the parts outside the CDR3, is KAGVTQTPRYLIKTRGQQVTLSCSPISGHRSVSWYQQTPGQGLQFLFEYFSETQRNKGNFPGRFSGRQFSNSRSEMNVSTLELGDSALYLCASSLGPAGESDTQYFGPGTRLTVL.

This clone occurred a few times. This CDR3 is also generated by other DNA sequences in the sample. This CDR3 reads CASSLGVGNTEAFF. CDR3 bases: TGTGCCAGCAGCTTAGGGGTCGGGAACACTGAAGCTTTCTTT. The chain combines TRBV7-9 with TRBJ1-1; no clear D. From germline, CDR1 is SEHNR and CDR2 FQNEAQ (reference sequence). The V end lost 1 base, the J end lost 1 base, and 7 bases lay between the germline ends. The CDR3 length is 14 residues.

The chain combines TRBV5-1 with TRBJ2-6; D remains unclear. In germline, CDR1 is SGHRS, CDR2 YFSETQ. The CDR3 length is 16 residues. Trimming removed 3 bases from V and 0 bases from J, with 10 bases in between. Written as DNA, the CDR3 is TGCGCCAGCAGCTCGGACGGAAGCTCTGGGGCCAACGTCCTGACTTTC. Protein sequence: CASSSDGSSGANVLTF.

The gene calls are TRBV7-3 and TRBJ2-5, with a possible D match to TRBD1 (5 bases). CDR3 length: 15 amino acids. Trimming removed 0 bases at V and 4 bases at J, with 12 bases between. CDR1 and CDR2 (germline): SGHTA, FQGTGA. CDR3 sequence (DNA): TGTGCCAGCAGCTTAACGTTGGGGCAGGGAGAGACCCAGTACTTC. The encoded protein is CASSLTLGQGETQYF.

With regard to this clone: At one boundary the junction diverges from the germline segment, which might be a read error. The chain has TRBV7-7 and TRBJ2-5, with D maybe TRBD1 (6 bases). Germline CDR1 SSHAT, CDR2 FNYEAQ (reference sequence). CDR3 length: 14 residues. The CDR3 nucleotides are TGTGCTAGCAGCTTATCACAGGGCCCAGAGACCCAGTACTTC. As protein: CASSLSQGPETQYF.

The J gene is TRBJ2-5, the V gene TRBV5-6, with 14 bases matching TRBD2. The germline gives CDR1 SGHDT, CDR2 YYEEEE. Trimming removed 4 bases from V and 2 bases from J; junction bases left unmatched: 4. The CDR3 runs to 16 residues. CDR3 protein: CASSHRTSGGQETQYF. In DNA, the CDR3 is TGTGCCAGCAGCCACCGGACTAGCGGGGGGCAAGAGACCCAGTACTTC.

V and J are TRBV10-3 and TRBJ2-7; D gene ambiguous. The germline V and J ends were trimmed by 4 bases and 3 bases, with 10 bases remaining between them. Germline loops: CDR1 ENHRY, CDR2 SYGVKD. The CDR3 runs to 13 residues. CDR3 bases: TGTGCCATCAGTGGTAGCTGGGTCTACGAGCAGTACTTC. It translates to CAISGSWVYEQYF.

The CDR3, as DNA: TGCGCCAGCAGCTTGTCCCCGCTGATCGGCCACAATGAGCAGTTCTTC. Translating it yields CASSLSPLIGHNEQFF. The chain is built from TRBV5-1 and TRBJ2-1; D ambiguous. The CDR3 is made up of 16 amino acids. Germline V CDR1 and CDR2: SGHRS, YFSETQ. The V and J ends lost 1 base and 5 bases respectively, with 16 bases between them. The full variable domain, rest sourced from reference TRBV5-1 and TRBJ2-1, is KAGVTQTPRYLIKTRGQQVTLSCSPISGHRSVSWYQQTPGQGLQFLFEYFSETQRNKGNFPGRFSGRQFSNSRSEMNVSTLELGDSALYLCASSLSPLIGHNEQFFGPGTRLTVL.

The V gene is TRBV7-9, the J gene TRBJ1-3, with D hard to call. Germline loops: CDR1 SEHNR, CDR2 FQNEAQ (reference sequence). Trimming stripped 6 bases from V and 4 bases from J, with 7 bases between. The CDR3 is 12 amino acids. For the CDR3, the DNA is TGTGCCAGCAGACCAGGCGGAAACACCATATATTTT. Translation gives CASRPGGNTIYF.

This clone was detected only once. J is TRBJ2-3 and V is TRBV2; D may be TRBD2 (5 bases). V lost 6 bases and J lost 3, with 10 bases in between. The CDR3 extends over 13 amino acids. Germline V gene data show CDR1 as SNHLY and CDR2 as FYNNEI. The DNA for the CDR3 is TGTGCCAGCAGGCGGGTTGGGACAGATACGCAGTATTTT. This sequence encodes CASRRVGTDTQYF.